This T cell receptor (beta chain) appears in the sequencing data of a study of CD8 T cells in ankylosing spondylitis. TCRdb independently ran MiXCR on the 5' RACE reads; one entry per CDR3 protein. This sample yields 350,000 to 450,000 distinct CDR3 sequences, of which about 25% are seen a single time; 0.85% to 1% belongs to the top ten. About this clonotype: The antigen is unknown.

The V end lost 2 bases, the J end lost 4 bases, and 16 bases lay between the germline ends. Germline V gene sequence: CDR1 SGHRS, CDR2 YFSETQ. The CDR3 loop spans 15 amino acids. Study-level findings and limits: Ankylosing spondylitis blood appeared to carry a characteristic TCR beta motif of 7 or 8 highly homologous variants.

The chain links TRBV5-1 to TRBJ2-7; D possibly corresponds to TRBD2 (6 bases). What was sequenced was blood, either unsorted or a sorted T cell fraction (not recorded which). The TCR comes from a male donor with ankylosing spondylitis. CDR3 coding DNA: TGCGCCAGCAGCTTTGAGACGGGACTGCCATACGAGCAGTACTTC. Translation gives CASSFETGLPYEQYF.